This TCR beta chain was sequenced for a study of blood T cell repertoires in COVID-19. Study overall: Sites across the United States, Italy and Spain contributed samples from acute and convalescent COVID-19. Nucleic acid was either cDNA or gDNA, and it came from T cells, B-cell-depleted T cells, or PBMCs.

Per germline, CDR1 ENHRY and CDR2 SYGVKD. The CDR3 length is 13 residues. After removal of 6 bases from V and 7 bases from J, the junction contained 7 bases not matched to a gene. Per the study methods: Counts of nucleated cells, estimated from reference gene primer amplification, were obtained. Produced via immunoSEQ multiplex PCR; TCRdb's table is partial and in-frame only. V and J calls and clone size are copied from that table; D and trimming were computed from the DNA. The sample contains roughly 250,000 clones, about 73% of which appear only once. This TCR was recovered from an elderly woman with acute or convalescent COVID-19. The material sequenced was peripheral blood. J is TRBJ1-1 and V is TRBV10-3; 8 bases align to TRBD1. For the CDR3, the DNA is TGTGCCATCAGACCGACAGGGGCGAATGAAGCTTTCTTT. Amino acids: CAIRPTGANEAFF.